A single sample is the source of the 31 T cell receptor beta chains below, sequenced in a study of CXCR3-negative and CXCR3-positive naive CD8 T cells. For these TCRs, the target antigens are not known. Study-level results: CXCR3-positive naive cells had TRB CDR3s that were more hydrophobic than CXCR3-negative naive cells had.

Researchers prepared the TRB cDNA libraries using 5' RACE with UMI labels. TCRdb re-analyzed the 5' RACE reads; it lists each CDR3 protein once, without DNA. The sample data list about 150,000 distinct CDR3 sequences. Sample: naive CXCR3+ CD8+ T cells from blood. The subset: CD45RO-CCR7+CD27+CD95- naive CD8+ T cells expressing CXCR3 (TNR3+). These receptors all come from a human donor in good health. Some clones in this sample may be carry-over from other donors' samples.

The J gene is TRBJ2-3, the V gene TRBV28; the TRBD1 assignment by TCRdb is unverifiable without DNA. This CDR3 comprises 16 residues. Germline-derived CDR1 and CDR2 are MDHEN and SYDVKM. CDR3 sequence: CASSPGQHRGTDTQYF.

The J gene is TRBJ2-2, the V gene TRBV27; the D call from TCRdb, TRBD1, cannot be confirmed without DNA. The CDR3 runs 15 residues. The V gene's germline CDR1 is MNHEY and CDR2 SMNVEV (reference sequence). The CDR3 sequence: CASGPGQPNTGELFF.

The chain joins TRBV28 to TRBJ2-7; TCRdb lists TRBD1, though no DNA is available to test this call. Germline V gene lookup returns CDR1 MDHEN and CDR2 SYDVKM. This CDR3 is 16 amino acids long. CDR3 amino acids: CASSLLGPDGSYEQYF.

The chain recombines TRBV29-1 with TRBJ2-7; no DNA is available, so the TRBD1 call from TCRdb remains unchecked. The CDR3 totals 13 residues. Germline V lookup: CDR1 SQVTM, CDR2 ANQGSEA. CDR3 sequence: CSVLGQGHYEQYF.

The V call is TRBV7-9, the J call TRBJ1-1. The CDR3 runs to 14 residues. Looked up from germline, CDR1 is SEHNR and CDR2 is FQNEAQ (reference sequence). CDR3 amino acids: CASSLGSSYTEAFF.

The chain carries TRBV3-1 and TRBJ2-7; TCRdb returns TRBD1, unconfirmable since there is no DNA. This CDR3 region has 15 residues. Germline CDR1 LGHDT, CDR2 YNNKEL (reference sequence). CDR3 in amino acids: CASSQDLPGSYEQYF.

This sequence joins TRBV5-8 and TRBJ2-1; TCRdb's assignment of TRBD1 cannot be checked, as there is no DNA. Germline V gene data show CDR1 as SGHTS and CDR2 as YDEGEE. The length of the CDR3 is 15 residues. This CDR3 is CASSLVPGFYNEQFF.

This chain joins TRBV12-3 or TRBV12-4 and TRBJ2-6. This CDR3 contains 16 residues. CDR3 loop: CASNYPQGSGANVLTF.

This chain connects TRBV13 to TRBJ2-7; TCRdb lists TRBD1, though no DNA is available to test this call. Germline assignment: CDR1 PRHDT and CDR2 FYEKMQ (reference sequence). CDR3 length: 16 residues. The CDR3 protein is CASSPRPGTQSYEQYF.

CDR3: CASSLSRGDSEKLFF. The chain is built from TRBV27 and TRBJ1-4; the TRBD1 assignment by TCRdb is unverifiable without DNA. In germline, CDR1 is MNHEY, CDR2 SMNVEV (reference sequence). The CDR3 runs to 15 residues.

The rearrangement uses TRBV5-1 and TRBJ2-1. Germline CDR1 is SGHRS and CDR2 is YFSETQ. The CDR3 totals 16 residues. The CDR3 protein is CASSHGRTATYNEQFF. The full variable domain, in which reference TRBV5-1 and TRBJ2-1 provide the parts outside the CDR3, is KAGVTQTPRYLIKTRGQQVTLSCSPISGHRSVSWYQQTPGQGLQFLFEYFSETQRNKGNFPGRFSGRQFSNSRSEMNVSTLELGDSALYLCASSHGRTATYNEQFFGPGTRLTVL.

The chain recombines TRBV12-3 or TRBV12-4 with TRBJ2-5; TCRdb's D call of TRBD1 is untestable without DNA. CDR3 length: 14 residues. The CDR3 loop reads CASSLGGEQETQYF.

The rearrangement links TRBV9 to TRBJ2-1; without DNA, the TCRdb call of TRBD1 cannot be checked. Germline lookup yields CDR1 SGDLS and CDR2 YYNGEE. The CDR3 totals 16 residues. CDR3 in amino acids: CASSSATGGPLGGQFF.

This CDR3 is CASSMTGITEQFF. V and J are TRBV6-2 or TRBV6-3 and TRBJ2-1; as DNA is missing, the TRBD1 call by TCRdb cannot be tested. Germline loops: CDR1 MNHEY, CDR2 SVGEGT. This CDR3 region has 13 residues.

The V and J genes are TRBV7-9 and TRBJ1-1; without DNA, the TCRdb call of TRBD1 cannot be checked. Germline CDR1 is SEHNR and CDR2 is FQNEAQ (reference sequence). This CDR3 comprises 19 residues. CDR3 sequence reads: CASSLALVVPQGAITEAFF.

The rearrangement joins TRBV27 to TRBJ1-6. Germline assignment: CDR1 MNHEY and CDR2 SMNVEV (reference sequence). This CDR3 has 15 amino acids. CDR3 amino acids: CASSSIRLNNSPLHF.

V is TRBV7-7 and J is TRBJ1-3. Germline V gene data show CDR1 as SSHAT and CDR2 as FNYEAQ (reference sequence). This CDR3 is 15 amino acids long. This chain's CDR3 is CASSLRRELWKHHIF.

The V call is TRBV7-9, the J call TRBJ2-1; TCRdb picks TRBD1, but there is no DNA to check that call. The CDR3 extends over 15 amino acids. CDR1 is SEHNR and CDR2 is FQNEAQ in the germline V gene (reference sequence). The CDR3 loop is CASSHRDGESNEQFF.

This CDR3 reads CASDNVLGGGHNEQFF. The V call is TRBV2, the J call TRBJ2-1; TCRdb returns TRBD2, unconfirmable since there is no DNA. CDR1 SNHLY and CDR2 FYNNEI come from the germline V gene. The CDR3 is 16 amino acids.

This rearrangement joins TRBV9 to TRBJ2-3. Germline V gene lookup returns CDR1 SGDLS and CDR2 YYNGEE. CDR3 length: 12 residues. CDR3 sequence reads: CASGNLLDTQYF.

This chain uses TRBV5-6 with TRBJ1-2. Germline V gene sequence: CDR1 SGHDT, CDR2 YYEEEE. The CDR3 runs 15 residues. The CDR3 sequence is CASSLLHSADYGYTF.

The chain employs TRBV7-7 and TRBJ2-1; TCRdb indicates TRBD2, and absent DNA this call remains unverified. Germline CDR1 SSHAT, CDR2 FNYEAQ (reference sequence). This CDR3 is 15 amino acids long. This chain's CDR3 is CASSYGTSGSYEQFF.

V and J are TRBV20-1 and TRBJ2-1; TCRdb outputs TRBD1, but without DNA this stays unchecked. Germline loops: CDR1 DFQATT, CDR2 SNEGSKA (reference sequence). The length of the CDR3 is 13 residues. This CDR3 reads CSARPVGYNEQFF.

CDR3 sequence: CASRVAGGYNEQFF. The chain recombines TRBV2 with TRBJ2-1; TCRdb returns TRBD2, unconfirmable since there is no DNA. In germline, CDR1 is SNHLY, CDR2 FYNNEI. The CDR3 has 14 amino acids.

This chain uses TRBV29-1 with TRBJ2-2; without DNA, the TCRdb call of TRBD2 cannot be checked. The CDR3 consists of 15 residues. CDR1 is SQVTM and CDR2 is ANQGSEA in the germline V gene. This chain's CDR3 is CSVDVGGSNTGELFF.

The J gene is TRBJ1-3, the V gene TRBV2; the TCRdb D gene call, TRBD1, has no DNA to confirm it. The V gene's germline CDR1 is SNHLY and CDR2 FYNNEI. The CDR3 sequence is 17 residues long. CDR3 amino acids: CASSRPGTGVDGNTIYF.

This chain uses TRBV7-6 with TRBJ2-3; without DNA, the TCRdb call of TRBD2 cannot be checked. The V gene's germline CDR1 is SGHVS and CDR2 FNYEAQ. This CDR3 has 17 amino acids. The CDR3 sequence: CASSSLAGGPSTDTQYF.

The chain links TRBV14 to TRBJ2-7; the D call from TCRdb, TRBD1, cannot be confirmed without DNA. CDR3 length: 14 residues. From germline, CDR1 is SGHDN and CDR2 FVKESK. CDR3 residues: CASSQGQTRHEQYF.

This sequence joins TRBV13 and TRBJ2-1; TCRdb outputs TRBD2, but without DNA this stays unchecked. Per the germline V gene, CDR1 is PRHDT and CDR2 is FYEKMQ (reference sequence). CDR3 length: 17 amino acids. The CDR3 protein is CASSLGFRLAGDNEQFF.

The chain employs TRBV14 and TRBJ2-7; TCRdb indicates TRBD2, and absent DNA this call remains unverified. This CDR3 contains 16 residues. Germline assignment: CDR1 SGHDN and CDR2 FVKESK. The CDR3 region is CASSPEEGLGSYEQYF. The full variable domain, in which reference TRBV14 and TRBJ2-7 provide the parts outside the CDR3, is EAGVTQFPSHSVIEKGQTVTLRCDPISGHDNLYWYRRVMGKEIKFLLHFVKESKQDESGMPNNRFLAERTGGTYSTLKVQPAELEDSGVYFCASSPEEGLGSYEQYFGPGTRLTVT.

V is TRBV6-2 or TRBV6-3 and J is TRBJ1-2; the TCRdb D gene call, TRBD1, has no DNA to confirm it. This CDR3 contains 14 residues. The V gene's germline CDR1 is MNHEY and CDR2 SVGEGT. The CDR3 reads CASTNLGGGDGYTF.